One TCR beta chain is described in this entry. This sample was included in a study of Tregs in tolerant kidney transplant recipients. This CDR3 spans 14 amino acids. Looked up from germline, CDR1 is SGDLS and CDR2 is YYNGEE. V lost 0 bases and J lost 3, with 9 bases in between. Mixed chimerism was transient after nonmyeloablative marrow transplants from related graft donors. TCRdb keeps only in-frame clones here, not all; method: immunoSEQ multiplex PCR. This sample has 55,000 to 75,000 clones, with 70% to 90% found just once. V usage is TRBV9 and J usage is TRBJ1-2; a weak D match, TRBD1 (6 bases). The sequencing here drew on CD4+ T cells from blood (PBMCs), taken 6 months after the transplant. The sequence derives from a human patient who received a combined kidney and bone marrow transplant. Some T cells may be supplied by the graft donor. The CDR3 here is CASSVGYRDYGYTF. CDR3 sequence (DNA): TGTGCCAGCAGCGTAGGATACAGGGACTATGGCTACACCTTC.